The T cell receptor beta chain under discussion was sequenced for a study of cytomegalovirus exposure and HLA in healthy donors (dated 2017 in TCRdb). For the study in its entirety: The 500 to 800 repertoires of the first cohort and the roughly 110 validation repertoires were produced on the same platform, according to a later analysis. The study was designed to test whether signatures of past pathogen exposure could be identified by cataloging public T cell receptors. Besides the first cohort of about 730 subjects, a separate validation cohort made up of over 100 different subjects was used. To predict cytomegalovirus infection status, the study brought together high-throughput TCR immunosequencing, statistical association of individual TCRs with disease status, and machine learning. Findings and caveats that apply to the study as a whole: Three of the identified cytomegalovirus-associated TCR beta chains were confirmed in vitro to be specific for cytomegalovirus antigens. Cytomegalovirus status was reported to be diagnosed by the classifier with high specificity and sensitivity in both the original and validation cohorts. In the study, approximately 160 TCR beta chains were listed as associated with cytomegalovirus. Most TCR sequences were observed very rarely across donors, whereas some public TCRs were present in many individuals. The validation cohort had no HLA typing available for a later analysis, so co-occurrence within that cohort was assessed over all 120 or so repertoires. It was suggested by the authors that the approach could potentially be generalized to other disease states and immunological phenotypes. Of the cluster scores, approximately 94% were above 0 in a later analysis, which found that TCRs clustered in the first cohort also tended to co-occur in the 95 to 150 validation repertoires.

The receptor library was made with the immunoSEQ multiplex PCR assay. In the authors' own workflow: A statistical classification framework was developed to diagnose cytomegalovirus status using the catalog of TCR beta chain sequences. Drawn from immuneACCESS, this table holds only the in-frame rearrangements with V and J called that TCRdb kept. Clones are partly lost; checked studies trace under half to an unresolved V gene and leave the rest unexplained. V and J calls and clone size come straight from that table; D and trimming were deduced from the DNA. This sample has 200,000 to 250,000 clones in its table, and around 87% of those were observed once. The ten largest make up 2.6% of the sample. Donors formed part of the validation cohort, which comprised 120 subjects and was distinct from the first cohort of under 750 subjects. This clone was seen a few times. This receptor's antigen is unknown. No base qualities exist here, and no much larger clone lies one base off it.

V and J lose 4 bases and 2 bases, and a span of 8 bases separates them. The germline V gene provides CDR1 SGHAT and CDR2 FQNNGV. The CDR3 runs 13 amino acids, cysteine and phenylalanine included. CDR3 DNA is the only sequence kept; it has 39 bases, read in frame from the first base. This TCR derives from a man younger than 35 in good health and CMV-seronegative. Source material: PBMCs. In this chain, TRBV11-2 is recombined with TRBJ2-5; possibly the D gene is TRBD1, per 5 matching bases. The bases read TGTGCCAGCAGCTCAGGGCTTCAAGAGACCCAGTACTTC. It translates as CASSSGLQETQYF.